A single sample gave rise to the 4 T cell receptor beta chains below, sequenced in a study of OX40 agonist ivuxolimab in advanced cancers. TCRdb keeps only in-frame clones here, not all; method: immunoSEQ multiplex PCR. The sample yields about 70,000 clones, around 88% seen once. This material consisted of CD4+ or CD8+ T cells sorted from blood, taken in a trial of the OX40 agonist ivuxolimab. These receptors all stem from an adult with an advanced solid tumor such as melanoma, head and neck, liver or kidney cancer.

The CDR3 here is CASSLARGVPQHF. DNA for the CDR3: TGTGCCAGCAGCTTAGCCAGGGGAGTGCCCCAGCATTTT. The rearrangement joins TRBV13 to TRBJ1-5; tentative D call: TRBD1 (6 bases). CDR3 length equals 13 residues. Looked up from germline, CDR1 is PRHDT and CDR2 is FYEKMQ (reference sequence). V was trimmed by 1 base and J by 9 bases, leaving 10 bases between them. Filled out from reference TRBV13 and TRBJ1-5, the complete variable domain reads AAGVIQSPRHLIKEKRETATLKCYPIPRHDTVYWYQQGPGQDPQFLISFYEKMQSDKGSIPDRFSAQQFSDYHSELNMSSLELGDSALYFCASSLARGVPQHFGDGTRLSIL.

The rearrangement links TRBV6-1 to TRBJ1-5, with D possibly matching TRBD1 (6 bases). V lost 0 bases, J lost 1 base, and 10 bases lay in between. The CDR3 runs to 16 residues. Germline CDR1 is MNHNS and CDR2 is SASEGT. The DNA for the CDR3 is TGTGCCAGCAGTGAAGCGAGGGGACAAAGCAATCAGCCCCAGCATTTT. As protein: CASSEARGQSNQPQHF.

This clone was seen only a few times. The chain couples TRBV28 to TRBJ2-1, with D possibly TRBD2 on 6 matching bases. The CDR3 spans 17 residues. V lost 5 bases and J lost 12, with 29 bases in between. The germline V gene encodes CDR1 MDHEN and CDR2 SYDVKM. CDR3 loop: CASSLWGVGFKDPLQFF. The CDR3 DNA is TGTGCCAGCAGTCTTTGGGGGGTGGGCTTTAAGGACCCCTTGCAGTTCTTC.

The V and J genes are TRBV7-2 and TRBJ2-7; possible D gene TRBD2, 6 bases. Per the germline V gene, CDR1 is SGHTA and CDR2 is FQGNSA. V gave up 8 bases and J gave up 3 bases, with 17 bases separating them. This CDR3 comprises 14 residues. The CDR3 loop reads CASRARELVYEQYF. The CDR3 DNA reads as TGTGCCAGCCGCGCACGGGAGCTCGTCTACGAGCAGTACTTC.